This T cell receptor (beta chain) was sequenced for a study of graft-versus-host responses after intestinal transplantation. At the level of the study: Tacrolimus and steroids were given for around 3 years to all recipients after anti-thymocyte globulin induction. Whole-study findings and limits: GvH clones turned up in recipient marrow; some had shown up first in ileum or blood. Early post-transplant falls in HvG clones accompanied the peak levels of circulating GvH clones.

This clone was detected only a few times. Antigen unknown. TCRdb's table, derived via immunoSEQ multiplex PCR, lists solely in-frame clones and lacks some. The table records fewer than 45,000 clones, about 90% of them present only once. This CDR3 contains 13 residues. V lost 6 bases and J 0 bases, leaving 8 bases between the germline ends. The germline gives CDR1 MNHEY, CDR2 SVGAGI. The chain links TRBV6-5 to TRBJ1-1, with no clear D. The sample here was PBMCs, taken around 43 weeks after intestinal transplant. The TCR originated in a human patient who received an intestinal transplant, so some T cells may come from the graft donor. The CDR3 protein is CASSGRMNTEAFF. The CDR3 DNA follows: TGTGCCAGCAGCGGACGGATGAACACTGAAGCTTTCTTT.